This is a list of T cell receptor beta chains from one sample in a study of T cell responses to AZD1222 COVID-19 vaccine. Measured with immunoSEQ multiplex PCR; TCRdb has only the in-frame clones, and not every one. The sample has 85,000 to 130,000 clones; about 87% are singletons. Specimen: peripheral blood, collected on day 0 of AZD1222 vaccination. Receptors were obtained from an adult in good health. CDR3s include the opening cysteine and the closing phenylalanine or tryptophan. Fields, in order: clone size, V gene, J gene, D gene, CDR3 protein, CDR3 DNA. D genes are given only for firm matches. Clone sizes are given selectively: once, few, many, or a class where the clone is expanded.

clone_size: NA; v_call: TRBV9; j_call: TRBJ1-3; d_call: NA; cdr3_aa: CASSGDFSGNTIYF; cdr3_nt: TGTGCCAGCAGCGGGGATTTCTCTGGAAACACCATATATTTT
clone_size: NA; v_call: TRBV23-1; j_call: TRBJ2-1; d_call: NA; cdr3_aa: CASSLRVGSPYNEQFF; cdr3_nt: TGCGCCAGCAGTCTTAGGGTAGGGTCTCCCTACAATGAGCAGTTCTTC
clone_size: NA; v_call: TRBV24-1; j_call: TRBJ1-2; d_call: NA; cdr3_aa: CATSEGPTGNYGYTF; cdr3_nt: TGTGCCACCAGTGAGGGGCCGACGGGAAACTATGGCTACACCTTC
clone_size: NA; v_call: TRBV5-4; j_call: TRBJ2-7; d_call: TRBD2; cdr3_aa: CASSTTSGLYEQYF; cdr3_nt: TGTGCCAGCAGCACCACTAGCGGGCTCTACGAGCAGTACTTC
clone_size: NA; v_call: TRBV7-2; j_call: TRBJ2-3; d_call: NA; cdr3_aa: CASSRSVADTQYF; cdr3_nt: TGTGCCAGCAGTCGGTCGGTGGCGGATACGCAGTATTTT
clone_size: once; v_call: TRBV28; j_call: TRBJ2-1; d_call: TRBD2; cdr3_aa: CASSQTAGAGYNEQFF; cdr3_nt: TGTGCCAGCAGTCAAACAGCGGGGGCTGGGTACAATGAGCAGTTCTTC
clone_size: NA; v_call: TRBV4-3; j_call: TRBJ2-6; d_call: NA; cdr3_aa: CASSQNRAGGANVLTF; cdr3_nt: TGCGCCAGCAGCCAAAATAGGGCGGGCGGGGCCAACGTCCTGACTTTC
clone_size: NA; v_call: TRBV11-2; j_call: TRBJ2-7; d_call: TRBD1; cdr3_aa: CASGHYRGPSSYEQYF; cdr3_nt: TGTGCCAGCGGCCACTACAGGGGGCCTAGCTCCTACGAGCAGTACTTC
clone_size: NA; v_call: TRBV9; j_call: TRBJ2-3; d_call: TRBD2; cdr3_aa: CASSARTSGRGEDTQYF; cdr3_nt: TGTGCCAGCAGCGCCCGGACTAGCGGGAGGGGCGAGGATACGCAGTATTTT
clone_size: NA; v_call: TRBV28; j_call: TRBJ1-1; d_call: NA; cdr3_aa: CASRPSNLNTEAFF; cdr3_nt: TGTGCCAGCCGACCGAGTAATCTGAACACTGAAGCTTTCTTT
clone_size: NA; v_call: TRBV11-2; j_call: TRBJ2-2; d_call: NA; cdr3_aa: CASSFTDTGELFF; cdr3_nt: TGTGCCAGCAGCTTCACCGACACCGGGGAGCTGTTTTTT
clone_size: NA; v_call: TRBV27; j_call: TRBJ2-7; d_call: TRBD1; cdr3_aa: CASSLKPPGQGMSYEQYF; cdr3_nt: TGTGCCAGCAGTTTAAAACCTCCGGGACAGGGGATGTCCTACGAGCAGTACTTC
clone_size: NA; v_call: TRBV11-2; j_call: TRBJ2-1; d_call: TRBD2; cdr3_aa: CASSLSLAVYNEQFF; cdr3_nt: TGTGCCAGCAGCTTATCCCTAGCGGTGTACAATGAGCAGTTCTTC
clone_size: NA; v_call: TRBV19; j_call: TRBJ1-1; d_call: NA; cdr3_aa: CASDGQMNTEAFF; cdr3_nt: TGTGCCAGTGATGGTCAGATGAACACTGAAGCTTTCTTT
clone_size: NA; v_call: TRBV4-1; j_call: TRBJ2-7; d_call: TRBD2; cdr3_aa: CASSQDSAGVYEQYF; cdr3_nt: TGCGCCAGCAGCCAAGATTCCGCGGGAGTCTACGAGCAGTACTTC
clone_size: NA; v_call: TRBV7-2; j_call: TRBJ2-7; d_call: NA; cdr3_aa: CASSLAAGNYEQYF; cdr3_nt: TGTGCCAGCAGCTTAGCTGCAGGAAACTACGAGCAGTACTTC
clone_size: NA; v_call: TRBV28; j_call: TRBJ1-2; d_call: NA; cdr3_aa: CASRTTANYGYTF; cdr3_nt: TGTGCCAGCAGAACCACGGCTAACTATGGCTACACCTTC
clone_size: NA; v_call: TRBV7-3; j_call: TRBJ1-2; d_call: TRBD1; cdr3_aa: CASSPRTGGGYTF; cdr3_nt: TGTGCCAGCAGCCCACGGACAGGGGGCGGCTACACCTTC
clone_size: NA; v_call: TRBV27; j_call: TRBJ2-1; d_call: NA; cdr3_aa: CASSFRDAALLDNEQFF; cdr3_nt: TGTGCCAGCAGTTTCCGGGACGCCGCGCTGTTGGACAATGAGCAGTTCTTC
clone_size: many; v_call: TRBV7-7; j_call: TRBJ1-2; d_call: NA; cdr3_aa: CASSLQGFNYGYTF; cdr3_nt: TGTGCTAGCAGCTTACAGGGATTCAACTATGGCTACACCTTC
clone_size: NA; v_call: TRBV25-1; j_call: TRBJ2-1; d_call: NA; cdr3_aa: CASSAREIRVEYNEQFF; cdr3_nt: TGTGCCAGCAGTGCCCGAGAGATCAGGGTCGAGTACAATGAGCAGTTCTTC
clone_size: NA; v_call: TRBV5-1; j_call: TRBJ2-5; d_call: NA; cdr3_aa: CASSFQGNQETQYF; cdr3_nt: TGCGCCAGCAGCTTTCAAGGGAACCAAGAGACCCAGTACTTC
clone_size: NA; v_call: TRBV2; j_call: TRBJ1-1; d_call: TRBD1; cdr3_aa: CASSERGQGAITEAFF; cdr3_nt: TGTGCCAGCAGTGAACGGGGACAGGGGGCGATCACTGAAGCTTTCTTT
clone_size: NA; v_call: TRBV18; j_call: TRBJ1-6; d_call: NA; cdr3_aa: CASSPPPGERSPLHF; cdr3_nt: TGTGCCAGCTCACCACCTCCAGGGGAGCGTTCACCCCTCCACTTT
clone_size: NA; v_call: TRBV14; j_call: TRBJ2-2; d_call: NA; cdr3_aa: CASSQTRSGELFF; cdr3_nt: TGTGCCAGCAGCCAGACTCGTTCCGGGGAGCTGTTTTTT
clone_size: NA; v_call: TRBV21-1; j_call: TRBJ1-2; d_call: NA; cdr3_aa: CASSKQGYRASYGYTF; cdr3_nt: TGTGCCAGCAGCAAACAGGGGTACAGGGCCAGCTATGGCTACACCTTC
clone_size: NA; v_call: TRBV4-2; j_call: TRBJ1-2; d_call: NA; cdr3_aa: CASSLSSLANYGYTF; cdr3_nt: TGTGCCAGCAGCCTTAGTTCTTTAGCTAACTATGGCTACACCTTC
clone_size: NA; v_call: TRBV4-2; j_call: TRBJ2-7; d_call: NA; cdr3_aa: CASSQEWGVVLTYEQYF; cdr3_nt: TGTGCCAGCAGCCAAGAGTGGGGGGTGGTGTTAACCTACGAGCAGTACTTC
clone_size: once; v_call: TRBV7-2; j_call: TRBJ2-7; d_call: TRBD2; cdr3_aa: CASSRGDSYEQYF; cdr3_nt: TGTGCCAGCAGCCGGGGGGACTCCTACGAGCAGTACTTC
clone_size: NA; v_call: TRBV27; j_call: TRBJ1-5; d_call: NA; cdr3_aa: CASSPGRQPQHF; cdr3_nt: TGTGCCAGCAGTCCCGGGAGACAGCCCCAGCATTTT
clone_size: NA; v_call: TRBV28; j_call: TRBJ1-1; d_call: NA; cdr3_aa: CASSLGDKTLGAFF; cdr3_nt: TGTGCCAGCAGTTTAGGGGACAAAACCCTAGGGGCTTTCTTT